The present entry profiles one TCR beta chain with its context. The target antigen is unknown. Fulfillment of recently defined diagnostic criteria for definite or probable disease was shown by the patients with Susac syndrome. CDR1 is KGHSH, CDR2 LQKENI, per germline. V was cut by 0 bases and J by 4 bases, with 7 bases left in between. CDR3 length: 13 amino acids. This sample stems from a study of CD8 T cells in Susac syndrome. Study-level background: Among the Susac syndrome patients who underwent sequencing, about 6 had clinically active disease, while eight of them were in remission.

It was with random hexamers that 0.5 to 1 ug RNA was reverse transcribed. TCRdb analysed the immunoSEQ multiplex PCR reads with MiXCR anew, one entry per CDR3 protein. The profile shows tens of thousands of distinct CDR3 sequences, approximately 96% of them singletons. Study-level results: Maximal CD8+ clonal expansion in Susac was observed within TEMRA cells and among active patients.

Material for sequencing was CD8+ T cells from PBMCs. The sequence was obtained from a human donor with Susac syndrome. The chain recombines TRBV18 with TRBJ2-7; weak D call: TRBD2 (5 bases). In DNA form, the CDR3 reads TGTGCCAGCTCACCACCGTCGGGATACGAGCAGTACTTC. It translates to CASSPPSGYEQYF.